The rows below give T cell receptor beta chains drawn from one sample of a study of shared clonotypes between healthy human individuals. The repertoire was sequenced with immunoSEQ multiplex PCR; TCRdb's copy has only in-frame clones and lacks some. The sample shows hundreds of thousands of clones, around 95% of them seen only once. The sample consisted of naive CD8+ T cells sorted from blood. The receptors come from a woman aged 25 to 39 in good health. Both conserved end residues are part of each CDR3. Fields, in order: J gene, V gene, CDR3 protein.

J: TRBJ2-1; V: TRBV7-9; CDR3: CASSLRTPHNEQFF
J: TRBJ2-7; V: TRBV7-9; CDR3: CASSLPTGAGYEQYF
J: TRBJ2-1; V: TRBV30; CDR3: CAWSLGLATFYNEQFF
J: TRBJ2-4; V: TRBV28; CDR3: CASSFPNLGNIQYF
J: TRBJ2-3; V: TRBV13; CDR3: CASSLWREADTQYF
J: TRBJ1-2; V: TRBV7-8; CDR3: CASSDLMNYGYTF
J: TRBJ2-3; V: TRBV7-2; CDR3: CASTLIAGKSSTDTQYF
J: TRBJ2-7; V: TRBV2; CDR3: CASSALTSGSSYEQYF
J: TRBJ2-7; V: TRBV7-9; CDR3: CASSPKGRGAYEQYF
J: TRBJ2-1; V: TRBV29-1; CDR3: CSVGGLAGENEQFF
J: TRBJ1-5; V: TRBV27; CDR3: CASSQGRAAPNQPQHF
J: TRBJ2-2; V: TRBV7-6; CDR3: CASSTLVGGELFF
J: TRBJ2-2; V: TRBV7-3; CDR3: CASSRKPLAYTGELFF
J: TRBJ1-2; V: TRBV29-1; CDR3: CSSAGTGHGYTF
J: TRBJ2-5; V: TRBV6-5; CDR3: CASSYSSARQETQYF
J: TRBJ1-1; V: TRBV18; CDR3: CASSPQDRGLSNTEAFF
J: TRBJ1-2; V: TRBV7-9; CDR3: CASSLSGSGYTF
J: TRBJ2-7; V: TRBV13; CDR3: CASSFPLNALNEQYF
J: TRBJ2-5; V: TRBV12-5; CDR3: CASGLVREAVFPTQYF
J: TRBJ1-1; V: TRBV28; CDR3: CASSSGLRVEAFF
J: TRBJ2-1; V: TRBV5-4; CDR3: CASSGRDSYNEQFF
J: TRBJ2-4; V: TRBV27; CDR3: CASSLTSPRLAKNIQYF
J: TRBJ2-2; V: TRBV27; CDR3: CASSWTRSHTGELFF
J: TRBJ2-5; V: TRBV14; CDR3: CASSQVWGQETQYF
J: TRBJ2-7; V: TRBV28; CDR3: CASRVGSYEQYF
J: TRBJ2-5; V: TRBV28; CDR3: CATEGSGSRTQYF
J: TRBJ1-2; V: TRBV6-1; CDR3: CASRGNRGPNYGYTF
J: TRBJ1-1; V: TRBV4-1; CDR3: CASSQVPGQGGPEAFF
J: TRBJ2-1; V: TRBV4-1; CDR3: CASSQDEGGLADRSYNEQFF
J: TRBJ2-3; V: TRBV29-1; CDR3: CSASSGSIVETDTQYF
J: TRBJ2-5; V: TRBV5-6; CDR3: CASSLGGTGRLDF
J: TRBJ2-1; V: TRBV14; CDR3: CASSQGTGSYNEQFF
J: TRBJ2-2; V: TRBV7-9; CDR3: CASSSPAGFSGELFF
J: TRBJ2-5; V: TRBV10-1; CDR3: CASSDDRVQETQYF
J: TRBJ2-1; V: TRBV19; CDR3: CASSIALAYNEQFF
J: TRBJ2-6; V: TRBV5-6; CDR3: CASSFWGSGANVLTF
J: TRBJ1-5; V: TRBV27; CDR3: CASSPGPGSEQPQHF
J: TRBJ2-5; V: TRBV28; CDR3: CASRNNRVPQETQYF
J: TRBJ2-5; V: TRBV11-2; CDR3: CASSLEVKETQYF
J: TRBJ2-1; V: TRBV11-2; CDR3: CASSLTSASSYNEQFF
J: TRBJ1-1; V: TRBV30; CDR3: CAWSVTLKNTEAFF
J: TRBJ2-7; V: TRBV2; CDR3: CATTGQGYEQYF
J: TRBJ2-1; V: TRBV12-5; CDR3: CASGLTASGRTYNEQFF
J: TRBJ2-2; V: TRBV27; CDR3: CASSLAGELFF
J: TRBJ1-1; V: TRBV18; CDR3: CASSPVQGYEAFF
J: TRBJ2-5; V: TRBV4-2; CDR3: CASSQPPKQTGGDVYFSETQYF
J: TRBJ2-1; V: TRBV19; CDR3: CASSHRGLVDNEQFF
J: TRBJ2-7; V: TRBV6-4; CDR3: CASSENPGTRTYEQYF
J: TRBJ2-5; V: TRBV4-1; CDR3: CASSQVGHASKTQYF
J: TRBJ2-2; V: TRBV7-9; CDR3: CASSFPGQRELFF
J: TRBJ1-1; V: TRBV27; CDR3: CASSLSPGAVAEAFF
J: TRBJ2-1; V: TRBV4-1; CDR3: CASSQVGEGGGNEQFF
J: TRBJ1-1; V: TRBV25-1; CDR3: CASSPPGVGVGNEAFF
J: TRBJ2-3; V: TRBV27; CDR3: CASSLYPDSTDTQYF
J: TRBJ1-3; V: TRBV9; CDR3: CASNLGYSGNTIYF
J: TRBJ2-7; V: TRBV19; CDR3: CASSIRLAGVYEQYF
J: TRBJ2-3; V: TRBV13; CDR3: CASTNQGSTDTQYF